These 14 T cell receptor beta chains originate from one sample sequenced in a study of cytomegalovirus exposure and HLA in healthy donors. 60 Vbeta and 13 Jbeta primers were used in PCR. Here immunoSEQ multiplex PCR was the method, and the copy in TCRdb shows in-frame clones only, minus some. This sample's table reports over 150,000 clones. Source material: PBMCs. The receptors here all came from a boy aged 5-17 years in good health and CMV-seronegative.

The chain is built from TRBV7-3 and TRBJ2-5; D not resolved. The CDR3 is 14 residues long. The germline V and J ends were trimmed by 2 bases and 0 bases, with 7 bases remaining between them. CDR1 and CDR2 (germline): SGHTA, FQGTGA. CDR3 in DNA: TGTGCCAGCAGCTTACAGGCTAACCAAGAGACCCAGTACTTC. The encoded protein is CASSLQANQETQYF.

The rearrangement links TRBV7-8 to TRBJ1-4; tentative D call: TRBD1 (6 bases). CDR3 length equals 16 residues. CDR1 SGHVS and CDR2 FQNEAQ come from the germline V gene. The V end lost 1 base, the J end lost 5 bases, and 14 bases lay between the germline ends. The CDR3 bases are TGTGCCAGCAGCTTAGAGGAAGGGACACCGAATGAAAAACTGTTTTTT. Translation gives CASSLEEGTPNEKLFF. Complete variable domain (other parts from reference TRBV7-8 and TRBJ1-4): GAGVSQSPRYKVAKRGQDVALRCDPISGHVSLFWYQQALGQGPEFLTYFQNEAQLDKSGLPSDRFFAERPEGSVSTLKIQRTQQEDSAVYLCASSLEEGTPNEKLFFGSGTQLSVL.

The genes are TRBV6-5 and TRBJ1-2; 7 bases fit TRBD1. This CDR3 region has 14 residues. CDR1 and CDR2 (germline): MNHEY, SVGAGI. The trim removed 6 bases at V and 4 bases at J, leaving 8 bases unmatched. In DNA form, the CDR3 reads TGTGCCAGCAGAAGACAGGGATTCCCCTATGGCTACACCTTC. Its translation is CASRRQGFPYGYTF.

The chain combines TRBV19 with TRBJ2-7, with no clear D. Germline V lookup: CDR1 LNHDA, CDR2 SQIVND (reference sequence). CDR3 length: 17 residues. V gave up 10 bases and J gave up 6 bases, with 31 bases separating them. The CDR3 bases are TGTGCCACCCCATCGAGCCCCCTGCGGCGAAGGTGGAGCGAGCAGTACTTC. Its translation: CATPSSPLRRRWSEQYF.

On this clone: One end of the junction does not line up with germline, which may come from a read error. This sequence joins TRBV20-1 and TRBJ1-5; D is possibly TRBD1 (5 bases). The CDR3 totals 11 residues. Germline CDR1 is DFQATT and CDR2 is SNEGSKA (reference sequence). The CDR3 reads CSAKGPSDIIF. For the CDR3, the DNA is TGCAGTGCCAAGGGGCCGTCCGATATCATATTT.

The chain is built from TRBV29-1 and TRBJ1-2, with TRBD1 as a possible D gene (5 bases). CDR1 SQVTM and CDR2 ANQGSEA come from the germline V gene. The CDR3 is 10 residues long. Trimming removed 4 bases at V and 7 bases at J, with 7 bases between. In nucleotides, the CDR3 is TGCAGCGTTGTAGGGGTTGGCTACACCTTC. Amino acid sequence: CSVVGVGYTF.

The DNA for the CDR3 is TGTGCCACCGGGACAGGGTCCCACAATGAGCAGTTCTTC. It codes for CATGTGSHNEQFF. V gene TRBV9 combines with J gene TRBJ2-1; 9 bases are shared with TRBD1. The CDR3 sequence is 13 residues long. V lost 9 bases and J lost 5; bases outside the gene matches: 6. Looked up from germline, CDR1 is SGDLS and CDR2 is YYNGEE.

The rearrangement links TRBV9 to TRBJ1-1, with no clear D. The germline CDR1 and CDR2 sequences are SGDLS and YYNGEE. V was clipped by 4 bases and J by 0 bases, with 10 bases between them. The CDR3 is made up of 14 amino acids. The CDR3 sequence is CASSPLSMNTEAFF. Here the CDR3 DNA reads TGTGCCAGCAGCCCGCTTAGTATGAACACTGAAGCTTTCTTT.

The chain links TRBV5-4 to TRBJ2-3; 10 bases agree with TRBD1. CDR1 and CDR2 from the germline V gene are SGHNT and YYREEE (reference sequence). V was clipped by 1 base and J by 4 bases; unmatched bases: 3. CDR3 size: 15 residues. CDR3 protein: CASSLQGTGADTQYF. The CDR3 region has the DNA TGTGCCAGCAGCTTGCAGGGGACAGGGGCAGATACGCAGTATTTT.

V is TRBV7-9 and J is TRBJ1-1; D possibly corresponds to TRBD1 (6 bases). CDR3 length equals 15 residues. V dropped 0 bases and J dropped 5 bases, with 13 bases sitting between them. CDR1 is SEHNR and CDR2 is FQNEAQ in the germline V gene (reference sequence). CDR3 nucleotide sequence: TGTGCCAGCAGCTTAGCGCTAGGGGGAACAACTGAAGCTTTCTTT. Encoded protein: CASSLALGGTTEAFF.

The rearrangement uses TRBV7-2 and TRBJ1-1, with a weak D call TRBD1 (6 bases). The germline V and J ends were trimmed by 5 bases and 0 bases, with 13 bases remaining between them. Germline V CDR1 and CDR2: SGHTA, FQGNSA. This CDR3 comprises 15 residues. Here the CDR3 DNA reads TGTGCCAGCAGCAAATCTTGGACAGTGAACACTGAAGCTTTCTTT. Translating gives CASSKSWTVNTEAFF.

The DNA of the CDR3 is TGTGCCAGCAGCTTCTGCCCCCGGGAGTGTGAAGCTTTCTTT. It specifies CASSFCPRECEAFF. The rearrangement joins TRBV11-2 to TRBJ1-1; no reliable D call. The germline V gene encodes CDR1 SGHAT and CDR2 FQNNGV. The CDR3 extends over 14 amino acids. V lost 3 bases to trimming and J lost 7 bases, with 15 bases between them.

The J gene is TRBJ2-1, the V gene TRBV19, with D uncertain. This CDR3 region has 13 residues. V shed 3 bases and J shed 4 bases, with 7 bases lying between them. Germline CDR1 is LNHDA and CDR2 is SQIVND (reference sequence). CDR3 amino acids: CASSITEYNEQFF. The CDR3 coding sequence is TGTGCCAGTAGTATTACAGAGTACAATGAGCAGTTCTTC.

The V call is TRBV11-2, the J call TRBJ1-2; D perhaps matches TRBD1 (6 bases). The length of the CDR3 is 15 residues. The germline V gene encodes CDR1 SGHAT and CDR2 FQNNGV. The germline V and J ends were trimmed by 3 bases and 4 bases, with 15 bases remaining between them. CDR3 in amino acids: CASSFPGERGYGYTF. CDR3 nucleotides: TGTGCCAGCAGCTTCCCAGGGGAGCGCGGCTATGGCTACACCTTC.